This TCR beta chain was identified during a study of blood T cell repertoires in COVID-19. About the research overall: Donors in the United States, Italy and Spain gave samples during acute or convalescent COVID-19. Sources were T cells, B-cell-depleted T cells, or PBMCs; the material itself was cDNA or gDNA.

In the original analysis: For nucleated cells, counts were estimated from reference gene primer amplification. Clones were read by immunoSEQ multiplex PCR, and TCRdb kept only the in-frame ones, dropping some. V, J and clone size were drawn from that table, and D and trimming were deduced from the DNA. The table lists some 400,000 clones, nearly 90% of them singletons. The sequenced sample was peripheral blood. The TCR sequence derives from a man aged 18 to 29 with active or convalescent COVID-19.

The CDR3, as DNA: TGTGCCAGCAGCTTGTTGGGCAACCAAGAGACCCAGTACTTC. Its protein is CASSLLGNQETQYF. This chain joins TRBV5-6 and TRBJ2-5, with no clear D. The CDR3 spans 14 residues. The V and J ends lost 1 base and 0 bases respectively, with 7 bases between them. Germline CDR1 is SGHDT and CDR2 is YYEEEE.